This entry lists 7 T cell receptor beta chains sequenced from one sample in a study of chemoradiotherapy in HPV16-positive cancers. Measured with immunoSEQ multiplex PCR; TCRdb has only the in-frame clones, and not every one. Of around 30,000 clones listed, 90% to 95% are singletons. This specimen was blood, taken from a patient who underwent chemoradiotherapy. These receptors all come from a human donor with HPV-associated anogenital cancer.

The chain couples TRBV27 to TRBJ2-2; D gene ambiguous. The CDR3 extends over 16 amino acids. The germline V gene has CDR1 MNHEY and CDR2 SMNVEV (reference sequence). The germline V and J ends were trimmed by 3 bases and 3 bases, with 14 bases remaining between them. The CDR3, as DNA: TGTGCCAGCAGTTTCAGCCGGAGAACCTACACCGGGGAGCTGTTTTTT. Translated: CASSFSRRTYTGELFF.

The chain couples TRBV7-9 to TRBJ1-1; D is ambiguous. In germline, CDR1 is SEHNR, CDR2 FQNEAQ (reference sequence). The CDR3 covers 14 residues. The V gene lost 1 base and the J gene lost 1 base, with 7 bases spanning the gap. CDR3 residues: CASSLGAANTEAFF. The CDR3 DNA reads as TGTGCCAGCAGCTTAGGGGCAGCGAACACTGAAGCTTTCTTT.

The J gene is TRBJ2-6, the V gene TRBV5-5, with D unresolved. This CDR3 has 15 residues. The germline gives CDR1 SGHKS, CDR2 YYEKEE (reference sequence). V was trimmed by 0 bases and J by 1 base, leaving 5 bases between them. In nucleotides, the CDR3 is TGTGCCAGCAGCTTGGCCAGTTCTGGGGCCAACGTCCTGACTTTC. This gives the protein CASSLASSGANVLTF.

In nucleotides, the CDR3 is TGTGCCATCAGAGGAGGGAGGAACTATGGCTACACCTTC. This translates into CAIRGGRNYGYTF. The chain has TRBV10-3 and TRBJ1-2; no reliable D call. The V gene's germline CDR1 is ENHRY and CDR2 SYGVKD. The length of the CDR3 is 13 residues. V shed 6 bases and J shed 2 bases, with 10 bases lying between them.

The CDR3 sequence: CASSQRQLNTEAFF. The CDR3 DNA reads as TGCGCCAGCAGCCAAAGGCAGCTGAACACTGAAGCTTTCTTT. The V and J genes are TRBV4-1 and TRBJ1-1; the D is unclear. The V gene lost 2 bases and the J gene lost 0 bases, with 7 bases spanning the gap. CDR3 length equals 14 residues. The germline V gene encodes CDR1 MGHRA and CDR2 YSYEKL.

V gene TRBV27 combines with J gene TRBJ2-7, with 8 bases that match TRBD1. This CDR3 is built from 13 residues. The junction had 7 bases not matched to a gene; V was cut back by 5 bases and J by 7 bases. CDR1 MNHEY and CDR2 SMNVEV come from the germline V gene (reference sequence). The CDR3 DNA is TGTGCCAGCAGTCTAAACACAGGGGGGGAGCAGTACTTC. Its protein is CASSLNTGGEQYF.

This chain uses TRBV7-9 with TRBJ2-1; D call uncertain. Germline V gene lookup returns CDR1 SEHNR and CDR2 FQNEAQ (reference sequence). The CDR3 spans 15 residues. The V end lost 2 bases, the J end lost 12 bases, and 20 bases lay between the germline ends. CDR3: CASSLRQSTTMRQFF. In nucleotides, the CDR3 is TGTGCCAGCAGCTTACGGCAGAGCACTACAATGAGGCAGTTCTTC.